This TCR beta chain is from a study of T cell responses to AZD1222 COVID-19 vaccine. This clone was seen a single time. The antigen remains unidentified. With V trimmed by 2 bases and J by 5 bases, 1 base remained unmatched. This CDR3 has 14 residues. Germline V gene data show CDR1 as MNHNY and CDR2 as SVGAGI (reference sequence). The data were produced by immunoSEQ multiplex PCR, yet TCRdb's version contains in-frame clones alone and is incomplete. The sample includes 110,000 or so clones, around 83% seen only once; the top ten take roughly 3.1%. Findings of the study overall: Baseline serostatus was positive in only a handful of AZD1222 recipients. Spike-specific TCR breadth and depth grew following two AZD1222 doses. The study reported that nearly half of spike-specific TCRs target unmutated variant regions.

This rearrangement joins TRBV6-6 to TRBJ1-5; 9 nucleotides line up with TRBD1. The specimen comprised peripheral blood, sampled 28 days after the second AZD1222 dose. This TCR came from an adult who received the AZD1222 COVID-19 vaccine. The CDR3 DNA reads TGTGCCAGCAGTTACCGACAGGGGGATCAGCCCCAGCATTTT. Translated: CASSYRQGDQPQHF.